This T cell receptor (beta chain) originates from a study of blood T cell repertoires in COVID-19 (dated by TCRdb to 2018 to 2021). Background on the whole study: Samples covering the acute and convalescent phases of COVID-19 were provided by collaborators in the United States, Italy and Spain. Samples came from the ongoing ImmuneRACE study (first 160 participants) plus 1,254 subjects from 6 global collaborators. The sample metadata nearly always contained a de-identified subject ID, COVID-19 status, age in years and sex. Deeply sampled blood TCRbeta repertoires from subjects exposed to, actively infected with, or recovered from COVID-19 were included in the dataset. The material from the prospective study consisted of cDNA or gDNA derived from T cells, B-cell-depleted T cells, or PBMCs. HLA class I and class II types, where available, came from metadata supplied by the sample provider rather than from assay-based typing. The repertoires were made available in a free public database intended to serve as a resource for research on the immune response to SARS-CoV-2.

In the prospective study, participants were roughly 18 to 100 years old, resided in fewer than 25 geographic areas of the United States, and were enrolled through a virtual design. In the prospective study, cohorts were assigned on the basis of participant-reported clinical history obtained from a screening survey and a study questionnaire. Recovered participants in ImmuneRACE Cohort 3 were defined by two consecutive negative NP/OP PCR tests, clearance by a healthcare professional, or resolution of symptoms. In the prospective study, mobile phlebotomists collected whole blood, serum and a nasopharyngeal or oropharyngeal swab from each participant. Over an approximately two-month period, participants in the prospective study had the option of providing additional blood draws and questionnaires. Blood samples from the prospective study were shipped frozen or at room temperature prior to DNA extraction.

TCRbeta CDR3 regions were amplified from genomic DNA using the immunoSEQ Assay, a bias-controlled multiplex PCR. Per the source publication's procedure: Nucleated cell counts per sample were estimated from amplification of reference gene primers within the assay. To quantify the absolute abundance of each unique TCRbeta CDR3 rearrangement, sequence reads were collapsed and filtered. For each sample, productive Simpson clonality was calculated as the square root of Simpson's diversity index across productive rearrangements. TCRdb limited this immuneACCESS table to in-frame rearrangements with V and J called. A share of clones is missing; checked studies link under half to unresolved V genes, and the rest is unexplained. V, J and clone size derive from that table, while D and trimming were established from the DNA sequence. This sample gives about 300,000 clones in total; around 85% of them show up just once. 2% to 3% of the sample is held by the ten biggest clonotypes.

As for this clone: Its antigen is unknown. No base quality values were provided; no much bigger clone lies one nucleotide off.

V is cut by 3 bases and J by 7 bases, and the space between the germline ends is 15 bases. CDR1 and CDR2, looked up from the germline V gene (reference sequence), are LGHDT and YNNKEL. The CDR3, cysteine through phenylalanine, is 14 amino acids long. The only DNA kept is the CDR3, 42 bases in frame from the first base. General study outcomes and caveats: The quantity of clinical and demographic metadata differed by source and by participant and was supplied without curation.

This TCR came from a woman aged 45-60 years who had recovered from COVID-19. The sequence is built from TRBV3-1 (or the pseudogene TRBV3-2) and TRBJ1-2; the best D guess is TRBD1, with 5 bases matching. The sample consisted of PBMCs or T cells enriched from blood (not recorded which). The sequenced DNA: TGTGCCAGCAGCCACGGGCCAGGGCCCGGTGGCTACACCTTC. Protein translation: CASSHGPGPGGYTF.